This is a list of T cell receptor beta chains from one sample in a study of cytotoxic CD8 clonotypes in ibrutinib-treated CLL. Libraries were prepared by immunoSEQ multiplex PCR; TCRdb keeps only in-frame clonotypes and omits some of them. The sample gives around 250,000 clones, 70% of which show up once; 15% is in the top ten. Sequences were derived from PBMCs, sampled after 24 months of ibrutinib treatment. These receptors were obtained from a human donor with chronic lymphocytic leukemia. Each CDR3 is given with its conserved first and last residue. D genes are given only for firm matches. A row's size may be missing; if present it is once, few, many or a size class.

>TRBV7-9|TRBJ2-1|.|.
CASSSRPGQNNEQFF
TGTGCCAGCAGCTCGAGACCAGGACAGAACAATGAGCAGTTCTTC
>TRBV6-5|TRBJ1-2|TRBD1|.
CASSWAGGVYGYTF
TGTGCCAGCAGTTGGGCAGGGGGTGTATATGGCTACACCTTC
>TRBV5-6|TRBJ2-1|.|.
CASNMDWGIAYNEQFF
TGTGCCAGCAACATGGACTGGGGGATCGCCTACAATGAGCAGTTCTTC
>TRBV4-2|TRBJ2-1|.|.
CASSRSDPSHEQFF
TGTGCCAGCAGCCGTTCGGACCCAAGCCATGAGCAGTTCTTC
>TRBV14|TRBJ2-5|.|.
CASSQESGGPEAETQYF
TGTGCCAGCAGCCAAGAGTCGGGTGGGCCCGAGGCGGAGACCCAGTACTTC
>TRBV7-2|TRBJ2-2|.|once
CASSQYGGELFF
TGTGCCAGCAGCCAATACGGCGGGGAGCTGTTTTTT
>TRBV5-8|TRBJ1-1|.|few
CASWTAMNTEAFF
TGTGCCAGTTGGACAGCTATGAACACTGAAGCTTTCTTT
>TRBV27|TRBJ1-2|TRBD1|few
CASSSRDRGSYGYTF
TGTGCCAGCAGTTCCAGGGACAGGGGCTCCTATGGCTACACCTTC
>TRBV19|TRBJ2-1|TRBD2|few
CASSIGGENEQFF
TGTGCCAGTAGCATCGGGGGGGAGAATGAGCAGTTCTTC
>TRBV6-5|TRBJ2-7|.|.
CASSPRTKVYEQYF
TGTGCCAGCAGTCCCCGGACCAAAGTCTACGAGCAGTACTTC
>TRBV7-2|TRBJ2-2|.|.
CASSLDGTHTGELFF
TGTGCCAGCAGCTTAGACGGGACTCACACCGGGGAGCTGTTTTTT
>TRBV5-1|TRBJ2-1|TRBD2|.
CASSLSGAGGYNEQFF
TGCGCCAGCAGCTTGTCGGGAGCGGGAGGCTACAATGAGCAGTTCTTC
>TRBV2|TRBJ1-3|TRBD1|.
CASSSPRGGDFLSGNTIYF
TGTGCCAGCAGTTCACCTAGAGGGGGCGATTTTCTTTCTGGAAACACCATATATTTT
>TRBV7-8|TRBJ2-7|.|.
CASSLPGVGIHEQYF
TGTGCCAGCAGCTTACCAGGGGTTGGTATCCACGAGCAGTACTTC
>TRBV5-6|TRBJ2-1|TRBD2|many
CASSLGGDPGDEQFF
TGTGCCAGCTCCCTGGGGGGGGACCCAGGCGATGAGCAGTTCTTC